Below are 16 T cell receptor beta chains sequenced from a single sample in a study of OX40 agonist ivuxolimab in advanced cancers. Profiled with immunoSEQ multiplex PCR; TCRdb holds only in-frame clones, not every one. The sample lists over 30,000 clones, 70% to 85% occurring once. Sequencing was performed on CD4+ or CD8+ T cells sorted from blood, taken in a trial of the OX40 agonist ivuxolimab. These TCRs come from an adult with an advanced solid tumor such as melanoma, head and neck, liver or kidney cancer.

The chain couples TRBV11-1 to TRBJ2-5; 10 positions match TRBD2. The DNA end lines up better with TRBJ2-7; the J call may be wrong. Germline CDR1 is SGHAT and CDR2 is FQDESV (reference sequence). CDR3 length: 14 amino acids. DNA for the CDR3: TGTGCCAGCAGCCACAGCGGGGGGGCTGGCGAGCAGTACTTC. Translation: CASSHSGGAGEQYF.

This clone was recorded a few times. The chain uses TRBV25-1 and TRBJ1-2; no clear D gene. This CDR3 is built from 14 residues. Germline V gene sequence: CDR1 MGHDK, CDR2 SYGVNS. The germline V and J ends were trimmed by 1 base and 4 bases, with 10 bases remaining between them. Here the CDR3 reads CASSEFDRSYGYTF. The CDR3 DNA sequence: TGTGCCAGCAGTGAATTTGATCGGTCCTATGGCTACACCTTC.

The chain combines TRBV6-5 with TRBJ1-6, with a possible D match to TRBD1 (6 bases). The V and J ends lost 0 bases and 10 bases respectively, with 13 bases between them. The CDR3 is made up of 15 amino acids. The germline CDR1 and CDR2 sequences are MNHEY and SVGAGI. For the CDR3, the DNA is TGTGCCAGCAGTTACTCGAGGGGGGTGGGATCACCCCTCCACTTT. Encoded protein: CASSYSRGVGSPLHF.

This clone was picked up a small number of times. This chain links TRBV4-1 with TRBJ1-2; D is possibly TRBD1 (5 bases). The V gene's germline CDR1 is MGHRA and CDR2 YSYEKL. V lost 4 bases, J lost 4 bases, and 16 bases lay in between. This CDR3 is 15 amino acids long. CDR3 nucleotide sequence: TGCGCCAGCAGCCCCTGGGACCGCGACCTCTATGGCTACACCTTC. Translated, it gives CASSPWDRDLYGYTF.

The chain carries TRBV18 and TRBJ2-4, with TRBD2 identical over 9 bases. Germline CDR1 is KGHSH and CDR2 is LQKENI. With 0 bases clipped from V and 6 bases from J, the junction kept 9 bases outside the gene matches. The CDR3 is made up of 17 amino acids. Here the CDR3 DNA reads TGTGCCAGCTCACCACCAGAAGAGCGGGGGGCCTCAAACATTCAGTACTTC. This gives the protein CASSPPEERGASNIQYF.

The genes are TRBV30 and TRBJ2-5; D remains unclear. The DNA end is more similar to TRBJ2-7, so the J call may be wrong. The CDR3 spans 14 residues. Germline V gives CDR1 GTSNPN, CDR2 SVGIG (reference sequence). The chain's CDR3 is CAWSVSSGSYEQYF. CDR3 nucleotides: TGTGCCTGGAGCGTGAGCTCGGGCTCCTACGAGCAGTACTTC.

The chain links TRBV10-3 to TRBJ2-1, with D uncertain. Germline V CDR1 and CDR2: ENHRY, SYGVKD. The length of the CDR3 is 11 residues. Trimming pared 6 bases from V and 9 bases from J, leaving 9 bases between. The DNA of the CDR3 is TGTGCCATCAGCCGAGAGGCTGAGCAGTTCTTC. Encoded protein: CAISREAEQFF.

This chain uses TRBV6-4 with TRBJ2-1; 9 bases are a match to TRBD1. Germline V CDR1 and CDR2: MRHNA, SNTAGT. Losses at the gene ends were 3 bases for V and 5 bases for J; bases not matched to a gene: 5. The CDR3 spans 15 residues. This CDR3 reads CASSEGQGPHNEQFF. In DNA, the CDR3 is TGTGCCAGCAGTGAGGGACAGGGTCCCCACAATGAGCAGTTCTTC.

The CDR3 region is CASSLGQGASLPQHF. Here the CDR3 DNA reads TGTGCCAGCAGCCTAGGACAGGGGGCGTCCCTGCCCCAGCATTTT. This rearrangement joins TRBV7-2 to TRBJ1-5, with 11 positions matching TRBD1. In germline, CDR1 is SGHTA, CDR2 FQGNSA. The CDR3 has 15 amino acids. The ends lost 5 bases at V and 9 bases at J; junction bases unmatched: 9.

This CDR3 reads CASSGLAGGLSHEQYF. CDR3 sequence (DNA): TGCGCCAGTTCGGGACTAGCGGGGGGGCTGTCCCACGAGCAGTACTTC. The chain employs TRBV5-1 and TRBJ2-7; 16 nucleotides line up with TRBD2. The CDR3 covers 16 residues. Germline V gene lookup returns CDR1 SGHRS and CDR2 YFSETQ. The V segment lost 8 bases and the J segment 5 bases; nucleotides outside the gene matches: 10.

This clone was seen a handful of times. V and J are TRBV7-2 and TRBJ1-1, with D uncertain. Germline V gives CDR1 SGHTA, CDR2 FQGNSA. The germline V and J ends were trimmed by 5 bases and 1 base, with 11 bases remaining between them. The length of the CDR3 is 14 residues. CDR3 region: CASSLRIGNTEAFF. For the CDR3, the DNA is TGTGCCAGCAGCCTAAGGATCGGGAACACTGAAGCTTTCTTT. The full variable domain, with the rest looked up from reference TRBV7-2 and TRBJ1-1, is GAGVSQSPSNKVTEKGKDVELRCDPISGHTALYWYRQSLGQGLEFLIYFQGNSAPDKSGLPSDRFSAERTGGSVSTLTIQRTQQEDSAVYLCASSLRIGNTEAFFGQGTRLTVV.

This chain links TRBV12-5 with TRBJ2-3, with 13 bases identical to TRBD2. The germline CDR1 and CDR2 sequences are LGHNT and FRNRAP. The V and J ends lost 6 bases and 10 bases, in that order; junction bases with no gene match: 13. This CDR3 spans 16 amino acids. CDR3 amino acids: CASGTSGTSGVVAQYF. CDR3 sequence (DNA): TGTGCTAGTGGAACCTCCGGGACTAGCGGGGTAGTGGCGCAGTATTTT.

The V call is TRBV15, the J call TRBJ1-2, with a possible D match to TRBD1 (6 bases). The germline V gene encodes CDR1 LNHNV and CDR2 YYDKDF (reference sequence). The CDR3 spans 16 residues. Between the trimmed V and J ends, which lost 1 base and 4 bases, there was a span of 16 bases. The CDR3 sequence: CATSRVRDKPSYGYTF. CDR3 bases: TGTGCCACCAGCAGAGTCCGGGACAAGCCTTCCTATGGCTACACCTTC.

The rearrangement joins TRBV30 to TRBJ1-5; no definite D call. The V gene's germline CDR1 is GTSNPN and CDR2 SVGIG (reference sequence). With 0 bases removed from V and 4 bases from J, the gap between germline ends came to 10 bases. CDR3 length: 14 residues. The CDR3 loop is CAWSVLEVNQPQHF. The CDR3 coding sequence is TGTGCCTGGAGTGTACTGGAGGTGAATCAGCCCCAGCATTTT.

The chain couples TRBV4-1 to TRBJ1-2, with a possible D match to TRBD1 (6 bases). CDR1 MGHRA and CDR2 YSYEKL come from the germline V gene. The CDR3 contains 15 residues. V was shortened by 0 bases and J by 2 bases, with 10 bases between the two germline ends. Written as DNA, the CDR3 is TGCGCCAGCAGCCAAGAGCGGACAGACAACTATGGCTACACCTTC. Its translation is CASSQERTDNYGYTF.

This chain joins TRBV4-1 and TRBJ1-2; D is perhaps TRBD1 (5 bases). CDR3 length: 15 residues. CDR1 MGHRA and CDR2 YSYEKL come from the germline V gene. Trimming removed 0 bases from V and 0 bases from J, with 8 bases in between. Written as DNA, the CDR3 is TGCGCCAGCAGCCAAGAAGGGACGGCTAACTATGGCTACACCTTC. Amino acid sequence: CASSQEGTANYGYTF.